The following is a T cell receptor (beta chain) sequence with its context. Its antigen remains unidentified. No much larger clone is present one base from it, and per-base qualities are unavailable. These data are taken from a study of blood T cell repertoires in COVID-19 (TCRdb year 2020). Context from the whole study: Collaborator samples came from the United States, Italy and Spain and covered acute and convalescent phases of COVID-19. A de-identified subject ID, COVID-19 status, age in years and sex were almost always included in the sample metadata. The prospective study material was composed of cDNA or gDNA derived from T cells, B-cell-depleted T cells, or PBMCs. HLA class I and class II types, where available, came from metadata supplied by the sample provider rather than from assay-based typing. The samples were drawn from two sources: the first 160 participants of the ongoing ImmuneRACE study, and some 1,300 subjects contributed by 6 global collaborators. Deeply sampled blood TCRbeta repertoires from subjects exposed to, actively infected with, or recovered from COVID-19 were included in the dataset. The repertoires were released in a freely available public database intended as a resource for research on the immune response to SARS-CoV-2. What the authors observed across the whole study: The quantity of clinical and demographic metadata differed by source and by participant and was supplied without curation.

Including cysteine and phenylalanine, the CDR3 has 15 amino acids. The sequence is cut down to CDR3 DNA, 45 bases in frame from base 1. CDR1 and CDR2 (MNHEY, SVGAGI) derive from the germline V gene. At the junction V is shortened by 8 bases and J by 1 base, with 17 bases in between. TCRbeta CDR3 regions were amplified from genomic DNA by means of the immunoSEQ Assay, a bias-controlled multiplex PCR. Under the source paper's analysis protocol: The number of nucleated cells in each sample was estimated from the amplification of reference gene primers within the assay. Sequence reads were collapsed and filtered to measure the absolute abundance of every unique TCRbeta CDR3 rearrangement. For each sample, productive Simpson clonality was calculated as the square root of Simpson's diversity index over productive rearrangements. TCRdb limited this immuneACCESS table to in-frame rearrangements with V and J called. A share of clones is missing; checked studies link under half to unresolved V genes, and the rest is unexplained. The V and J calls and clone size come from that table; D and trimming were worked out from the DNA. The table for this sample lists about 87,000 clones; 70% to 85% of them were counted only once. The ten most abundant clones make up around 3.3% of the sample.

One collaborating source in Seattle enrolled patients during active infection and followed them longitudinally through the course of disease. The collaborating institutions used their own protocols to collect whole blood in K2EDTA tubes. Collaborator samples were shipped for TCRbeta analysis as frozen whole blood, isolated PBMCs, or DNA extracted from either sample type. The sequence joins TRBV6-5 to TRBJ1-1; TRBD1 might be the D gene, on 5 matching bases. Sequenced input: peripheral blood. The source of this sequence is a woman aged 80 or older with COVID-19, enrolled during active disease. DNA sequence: TGTGCCAGCGGCCGAAGGGGATTGGGGAACACTGAAGCTTTCTTT. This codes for CASGRRGLGNTEAFF.